This T cell receptor beta chain appears in the sequencing data of a study of PD-1 blockade in classical Hodgkin lymphoma. TCRdb keeps only in-frame clones here, not all; method: immunoSEQ multiplex PCR. The sample yields 45,000 to 60,000 clones, roughly 80% seen once. There are 15 residues in the CDR3. The germline gives CDR1 MNHEY, CDR2 SMNVEV (reference sequence). The V gene lost 1 base and the J gene lost 2 bases, with 8 bases spanning the gap. All patients relapsed after autologous stem cell transplantation, and brentuximab vedotin exposure varied. This chain uses TRBV27 with TRBJ2-2; D is unresolved. This sequence was found in a human donor with classical Hodgkin lymphoma. The sequences come from peripheral blood mononuclear cells (PBMCs), collected at baseline. CDR3 DNA sequence: TGTGCCAGCAGTTTATTTACGGTTAACACCGGGGAGCTGTTTTTT. Its protein is CASSLFTVNTGELFF.